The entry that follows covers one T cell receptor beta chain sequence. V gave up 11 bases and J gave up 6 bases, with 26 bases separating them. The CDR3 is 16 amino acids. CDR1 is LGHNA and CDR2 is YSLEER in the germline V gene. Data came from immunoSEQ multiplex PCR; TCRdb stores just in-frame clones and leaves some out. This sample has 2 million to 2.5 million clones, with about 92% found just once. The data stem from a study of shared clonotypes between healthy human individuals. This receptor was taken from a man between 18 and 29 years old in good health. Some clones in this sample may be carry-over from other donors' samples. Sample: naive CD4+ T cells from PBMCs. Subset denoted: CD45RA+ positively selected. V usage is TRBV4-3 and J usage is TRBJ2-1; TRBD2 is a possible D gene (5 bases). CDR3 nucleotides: TGCGCCCGAGGGAAGGACTTAACCCTTGAACTCAATGAGCAGTTCTTC. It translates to CARGKDLTLELNEQFF.